Below, one T cell receptor (beta chain) is given with its context. The antigen remains undetermined. The CDR3 contains 15 residues. The germline V gene encodes CDR1 SGHTA and CDR2 FQGNSA. The germline V and J ends were trimmed by 0 bases and 5 bases, with 10 bases remaining between them. Data came from immunoSEQ multiplex PCR; TCRdb stores just in-frame clones and leaves some out. This sample carries 130,000 to 150,000 clones, approximately 90% of them seen once, and the ten largest clones take 10% to 11%. These data are taken from a study of cytotoxic CD8 clonotypes in ibrutinib-treated CLL. In the study overall: Response sampling came at median around eleven months of treatment, ranging roughly 6 to 36 months. General study findings and limits: Elevated clonality accompanied ibrutinib response, with a return toward baseline values at progression.

This specimen was PBMCs, taken after 12 months of ibrutinib treatment. This TCR was recovered from a human donor with chronic lymphocytic leukemia. J is TRBJ2-2 and V is TRBV7-2; D is unclear. CDR3 residues: CASSLATTKTGELFF. CDR3 bases: TGTGCCAGCAGCTTAGCAACCACTAAGACCGGGGAGCTGTTTTTT.